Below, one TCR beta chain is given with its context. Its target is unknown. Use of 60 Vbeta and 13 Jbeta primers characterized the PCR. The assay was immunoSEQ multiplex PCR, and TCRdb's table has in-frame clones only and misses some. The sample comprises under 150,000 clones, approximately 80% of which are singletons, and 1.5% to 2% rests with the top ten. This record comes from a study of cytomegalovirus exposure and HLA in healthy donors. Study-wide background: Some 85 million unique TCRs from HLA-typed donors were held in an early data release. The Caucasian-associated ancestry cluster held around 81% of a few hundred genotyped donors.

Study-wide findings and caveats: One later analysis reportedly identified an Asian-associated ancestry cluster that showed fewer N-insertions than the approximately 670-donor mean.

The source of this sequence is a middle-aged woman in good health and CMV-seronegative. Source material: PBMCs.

The CDR3 nucleotides are TGCGCCAGCAGCTTGGCCCAACAGGGAGAAGCTTTCTTT. Protein product: CASSLAQQGEAFF. The V call is TRBV5-1, the J call TRBJ1-1, with D maybe TRBD1 (6 bases). Per the germline V gene, CDR1 is SGHRS and CDR2 is YFSETQ. The CDR3 is made up of 13 amino acids. V lost 0 bases and J 8 bases, leaving 11 bases between the germline ends.